Shown below are 20 T cell receptor beta chains from a single sample sequenced in a study of blood T cell repertoires in COVID-19. Some clones are missing from TCRdb's copy, which holds only in-frame ones; the method was immunoSEQ multiplex PCR. This table has fewer than 150,000 clones, 90% appearing once. Material: peripheral blood. Source of these receptors: a woman in her fifties or sixties with COVID-19, enrolled during active disease.

The V call is TRBV6-2 or TRBV6-3, the J call TRBJ1-5; D is unclear. The germline gives CDR1 MNHEY, CDR2 SVGEGT. The germline V and J ends were trimmed by 5 bases and 6 bases, with 8 bases remaining between them. CDR3 length: 12 amino acids. The CDR3 sequence: CASSPPGQPQHF. In DNA form, the CDR3 reads TGTGCCAGCAGTCCCCCGGGTCAGCCCCAGCATTTT.

The chain joins TRBV5-1 to TRBJ2-1; possible D gene TRBD2, 6 bases. V lost 6 bases, J lost 6 bases, and 13 bases lay in between. This CDR3 region has 13 residues. Germline loops: CDR1 SGHRS, CDR2 YFSETQ. The CDR3 spells CASISGLGNEQFF. The CDR3 DNA is TGCGCCAGCATTTCGGGACTGGGCAATGAGCAGTTCTTC.

The genes are TRBV6-1 and TRBJ1-5; tentative D call: TRBD1 (5 bases). The CDR3 covers 14 residues. V was shortened by 1 base and J by 7 bases, with 11 bases between the two germline ends. The germline gives CDR1 MNHNS, CDR2 SASEGT. CDR3 DNA: TGTGCCAGCAGTGAAGGGGGGGGAGGCCAGCCCCAGCATTTT. It specifies CASSEGGGGQPQHF.

J is TRBJ2-5 and V is TRBV3-1 (or the pseudogene TRBV3-2), with TRBD2 matching over 11 bases. Looked up from germline, CDR1 is LGHDT and CDR2 is YNNKEL (reference sequence). CDR3 length: 16 residues. J lost 2 bases, V lost 4 bases, and 6 bases had no gene match. CDR3 DNA: TGTGCCAGCAGCCGGCGACTAGCGGGACGTCAAGAGACCCAGTACTTC. Protein sequence: CASSRRLAGRQETQYF.

The chain uses TRBV7-2 and TRBJ1-2; D is ambiguous. Per germline, CDR1 SGHTA and CDR2 FQGNSA. This CDR3 contains 15 residues. V lost 6 bases to trimming and J lost 6 bases, with 20 bases between them. This chain's CDR3 is CASSDQVGGQDGYTF. CDR3 bases: TGTGCCAGCAGTGATCAAGTGGGAGGGCAGGATGGCTACACCTTC.

This chain connects TRBV5-1 to TRBJ1-5; 9 bases agree with TRBD1. The CDR3 covers 15 residues. The germline gives CDR1 SGHRS, CDR2 YFSETQ. Trimming at V came to 4 bases and at J to 1 base, leaving 3 bases not matched to a gene. In DNA, the CDR3 is TGCGCCAGCAGCAGGGACAGGGCGAGCAATCAGCCCCAGCATTTT. Protein product: CASSRDRASNQPQHF.

This clone was observed a few times. The chain is built from TRBV6-2 or TRBV6-3 and TRBJ1-5; 9 bases agree with TRBD1. CDR1 is MNHEY and CDR2 is SVGEGT in the germline V gene. The CDR3 consists of 17 residues. The V segment lost 4 bases and the J segment 2 bases; nucleotides outside the gene matches: 9. As DNA, the CDR3 is TGTGCCAGCAGTTGGGGACAGGGAGATATTGGCAATCAGCCCCAGCATTTT. It encodes CASSWGQGDIGNQPQHF.

The CDR3 coding sequence is TGTGCCAGCAGCAGGGGTTTGGATAATTCACCCCTCCACTTT. Encoded protein: CASSRGLDNSPLHF. V and J are TRBV25-1 and TRBJ1-6, with TRBD1 as a possible D gene (6 bases). This CDR3 is built from 14 residues. Looked up from germline, CDR1 is MGHDK and CDR2 is SYGVNS. V lost 6 bases, J lost 5 bases, and 11 bases lay in between.

This sequence joins TRBV6-5 and TRBJ2-5; D may be TRBD2 (6 bases). V was cut by 5 bases and J by 1 base, with 14 bases left in between. This CDR3 contains 15 residues. CDR1 is MNHEY, CDR2 SVGAGI, per germline. This chain's CDR3 is CASSLRAGSQETQYF. For the CDR3, the DNA is TGTGCCAGCAGTCTCCGAGCCGGGAGCCAAGAGACCCAGTACTTC.

This clone appeared once. The chain combines TRBV19 with TRBJ2-1, with 12 positions matching TRBD1. Germline V CDR1 and CDR2: LNHDA, SQIVND (reference sequence). V was pared by 4 bases and J by 12 bases, with 13 bases of the junction left unmatched. The CDR3 length is 16 residues. The CDR3: CASSTSGTGGRGGQFF. CDR3 sequence (DNA): TGTGCCAGTAGTACTTCCGGGACAGGGGGCAGAGGGGGGCAGTTCTTC.

This clone was seen a single time. This chain joins TRBV20-1 and TRBJ2-7; 7 nucleotides match TRBD1. The CDR3 is made up of 14 amino acids. CDR1 is DFQATT, CDR2 SNEGSKA, per germline (reference sequence). J was trimmed by 2 bases and V by 3 bases; bases with no gene match: 7. The CDR3 sequence is CSASVSGGPYEQYF. In DNA, the CDR3 is TGCAGTGCTAGTGTGTCAGGGGGTCCCTACGAGCAGTACTTC.

The chain links TRBV3-1 (or the pseudogene TRBV3-2) to TRBJ2-7, with TRBD1 matching over 9 bases. V gave up 0 bases and J gave up 1 base; unmatched junction bases: 4. Germline V gene sequence: CDR1 LGHDT, CDR2 YNNKEL (reference sequence). The CDR3 is 16 amino acids. The CDR3 region is CASSQDPGQGSYEQYF. Here the CDR3 DNA reads TGTGCCAGCAGCCAAGATCCGGGACAGGGTTCCTACGAGCAGTACTTC.

This chain uses TRBV29-1 with TRBJ2-3; a possible D gene is TRBD2 (5 bases). Germline values: CDR1 SQVTM, CDR2 ANQGSEA. Trimming left V 7 bases short and J 0 bases short, with 8 bases between. This CDR3 spans 12 amino acids. CDR3 protein: CSARTSTDTQYF. In nucleotides, the CDR3 is TGCAGCGCCAGGACTAGCACAGATACGCAGTATTTT.

J is TRBJ2-7 and V is TRBV13; TRBD1 aligns across 7 bases. The CDR3 contains 14 residues. Germline CDR1 is PRHDT and CDR2 is FYEKMQ (reference sequence). J gave up 6 bases and V 0 bases, and 5 bases lay outside the gene matches. The CDR3 protein is CASSLGTGKGEQYF. Here the CDR3 DNA reads TGTGCCAGCAGCTTAGGGACAGGGAAAGGCGAGCAGTACTTC.

The chain carries TRBV19 and TRBJ1-4; D call uncertain. Per the germline V gene, CDR1 is LNHDA and CDR2 is SQIVND (reference sequence). V lost 6 bases and J lost 8, with 10 bases in between. CDR3 length: 12 amino acids. CDR3 in DNA: TGTGCCAGTAGCGTTCGAGGCGAAAAACTGTTTTTT. Translation: CASSVRGEKLFF.

V and J are TRBV3-1 (or the pseudogene TRBV3-2) and TRBJ1-5, with D possibly matching TRBD1 (6 bases). The CDR3 length is 15 residues. Germline V gene data show CDR1 as LGHDT and CDR2 as YNNKEL (reference sequence). The V end was cut by 2 bases, the J end by 7 bases, with 15 bases between. CDR3 DNA sequence: TGTGCCAGCAGCCAACGGGGGGGGGCTTGGCAGCCCCAGCATTTT. Encoded protein: CASSQRGGAWQPQHF.

The rearrangement uses TRBV18 and TRBJ2-7, with 9 bases identical to TRBD1. V gave up 3 bases and J gave up 6 bases; unmatched junction bases: 6. The CDR3 consists of 14 residues. CDR1 is KGHSH and CDR2 is LQKENI in the germline V gene. The CDR3: CASSPKDRGFEQYF. The CDR3, as DNA: TGTGCCAGCTCACCGAAGGACAGGGGCTTCGAGCAGTACTTC.

The rearrangement uses TRBV18 and TRBJ1-1; D not certain. CDR3 size: 14 residues. Trimming shortened V by 6 bases and J by 8 bases, and 19 bases separated the two germline ends. Germline CDR1 reads KGHSH; CDR2 reads LQKENI. DNA of the CDR3: TGTGCCAGCTCCGCGAGGGAGGAGGGAGGCGAAGCTTTCTTT. It translates to CASSAREEGGEAFF.

V usage is TRBV27 and J usage is TRBJ1-2, with D unresolved. Germline V gene data show CDR1 as MNHEY and CDR2 as SMNVEV (reference sequence). The length of the CDR3 is 15 residues. The V end was cut by 3 bases, the J end by 4 bases, with 15 bases between. This CDR3 is CASSFEGASGYGYTF. The CDR3 DNA sequence: TGTGCCAGCAGTTTTGAAGGAGCGTCCGGCTATGGCTACACCTTC.

The chain links TRBV18 to TRBJ2-3; 8 bases fit TRBD1. J gave up 1 base and V 0 bases, and 18 bases lay outside the gene matches. The germline V gene has CDR1 KGHSH and CDR2 LQKENI. There are 21 residues in the CDR3. DNA for the CDR3: TGTGCCAGCTCACCACCCATCGTGGGGGAGTCCTACAGGGGGGGCACAGATACGCAGTATTTT. It encodes CASSPPIVGESYRGGTDTQYF.